A single T cell receptor (beta chain) is shown here with its context. Its target is unknown. This specimen belongs to a study of cytomegalovirus exposure and HLA in healthy donors. Vbeta (60) and Jbeta (13) primers were used in the PCR. In the original processing: Counted up in a later analysis, unique TCR beta chains came to some 82 million, with about 9.9 million shared. The protocol was immunoSEQ multiplex PCR, while the TCRdb copy is restricted to in-frame clones and leaves out a portion. The V and J calls and clone size were taken over from that table, and D and trimming were inferred from the DNA. The sample has about 150,000 clones; approximately 73% are singletons. Overall study results and limits: Reports indicated that the classifier achieved high specificity and sensitivity in diagnosing cytomegalovirus status. As a later analysis revealed, most CMV-associated TCR beta chains appeared HLA-restricted.

The sequence was obtained from a man between 25 and 39 years old in good health and CMV-seropositive. The specimen sequenced was PBMCs.

The CDR3 spells CASSLLAGINEQYF. The CDR3 DNA is TGTGCCAGTTCTTTGCTAGCGGGAATAAACGAGCAGTACTTC. The V gene is TRBV19, the J gene TRBJ2-7; 9 nucleotides match TRBD2. The V and J ends lost 8 bases and 5 bases, in that order; junction bases with no gene match: 10. This CDR3 region has 14 residues. Germline V gene lookup returns CDR1 LNHDA and CDR2 SQIVND (reference sequence).